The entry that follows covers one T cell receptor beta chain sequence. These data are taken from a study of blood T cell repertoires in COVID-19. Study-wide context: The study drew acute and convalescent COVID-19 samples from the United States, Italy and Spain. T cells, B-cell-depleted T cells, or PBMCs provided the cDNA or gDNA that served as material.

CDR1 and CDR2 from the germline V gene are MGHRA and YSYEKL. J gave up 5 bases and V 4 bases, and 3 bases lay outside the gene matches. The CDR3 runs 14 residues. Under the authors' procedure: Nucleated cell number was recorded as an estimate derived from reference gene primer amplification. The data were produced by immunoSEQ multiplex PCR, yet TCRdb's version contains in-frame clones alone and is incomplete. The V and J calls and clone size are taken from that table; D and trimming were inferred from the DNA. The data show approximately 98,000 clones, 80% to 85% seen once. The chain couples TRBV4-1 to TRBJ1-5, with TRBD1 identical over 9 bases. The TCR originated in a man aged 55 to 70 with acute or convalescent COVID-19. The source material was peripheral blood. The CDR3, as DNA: TGCGCCAGCAGCCTGAGACAGGGGGATCAGCCCCAGCATTTT. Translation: CASSLRQGDQPQHF.